This is a list of T cell receptor beta chains from one sample in a study of blood T cells in healthy people across ages. TCRdb passed the 5' RACE reads through MiXCR, listing each CDR3 protein once. The sample includes around 1,800,000 distinct CDR3 sequences, more than 35% of them seen just once. Sequences were obtained from blood. All receptors come from a human donor in good health. Each CDR3 is given with its conserved first and last residue. Fields, in order: CDR3 protein, CDR3 DNA, V gene, D gene, clone size, J gene. The D gene is left open where the match is weak. The size entry is marked missing in some rows and otherwise reads once, few, many or a size class.

CASSLEVVGTGEVNEQFF	TGCGCCAGCAGCTTGGAAGTGGTTGGGACAGGGGAAGTCAATGAGCAGTTCTTC	TRBV5-1	TRBD1	-	TRBJ2-1
CASSYSSLIQGAGNGYTF	TGTGCCAGCAGTTACTCGAGCCTTATACAGGGGGCAGGGAATGGCTACACCTTC	TRBV6-5	TRBD1	-	TRBJ1-2
CASSLGADNLGPLHF	TGTGCCAGCAGCTTAGGAGCAGACAACCTAGGACCCCTCCACTTT	TRBV7-2	-	-	TRBJ1-6
CSVERGGNSWGYTF	TGCAGCGTTGAAAGAGGGGGCAATTCTTGGGGCTACACCTTC	TRBV29-1	TRBD1	few	TRBJ1-2
CASSQDYWKEAFF	TGCGCCAGCAGCCAAGATTATTGGAAGGAAGCTTTCTTT	TRBV4-3	-	-	TRBJ1-1
CASSLGEGMQPQHF	TGTGCCAGCAGCTTAGGGGAGGGTATGCAGCCCCAGCATTTT	TRBV7-2	-	few	TRBJ1-5
CASILTRGLLSSYNSPLHF	TGTGCCAGCATTCTGACTCGGGGCCTATTGAGCTCCTATAATTCACCCCTCCACTTT	TRBV12-3/TRBV12-4	-	few	TRBJ1-6
CSATRTGAANEQFF	TGCAGTGCTACAAGAACGGGGGCGGCCAATGAGCAGTTCTTC	TRBV20-1	-	-	TRBJ2-1
CASSYPGWDYNEQFF	TGTGCCAGCAGTTATCCGGGTTGGGACTACAATGAGCAGTTCTTC	TRBV6-2/TRBV6-3	-	-	TRBJ2-1
CASSQMGRIEQYF	TGTGCCAGCAGCCAAATGGGACGAATCGAGCAGTACTTC	TRBV14	-	-	TRBJ2-7
CASSVADTDTQYF	TGTGCCAGCAGCGTAGCTGACACAGATACGCAGTATTTT	TRBV9	-	-	TRBJ2-3
CAISGAGSPNREAFF	TGTGCCATCAGTGGCGCAGGGTCCCCAAACAGAGAAGCTTTCTTT	TRBV10-3	-	-	TRBJ1-1
CASRMAGGYGYTF	TGTGCCAGCAGGATGGCAGGGGGCTACGGCTACACCTTC	TRBV6-2/TRBV6-3	TRBD1	-	TRBJ1-2
CASSLKTGSSPLHF	TGCGCCAGCAGCCTTAAAACTGGGAGTTCACCCCTCCACTTT	TRBV5-1	-	-	TRBJ1-6
CASSDQEYQETQYF	TGTGCCAGCAGCGATCAGGAGTACCAAGAGACCCAGTACTTC	TRBV7-9	-	few	TRBJ2-5
CASSPTSGGLKNIQYF	TGTGCCAGCAGTCCGACTAGCGGGGGCCTCAAAAACATTCAGTACTTC	TRBV7-6	TRBD2	-	TRBJ2-4
CASSHVSGQKAFF	TGTGCCAGCAGCCATGTTTCGGGACAGAAAGCTTTCTTT	TRBV3-1	TRBD1	-	TRBJ1-1
CSVEVAGGPRPDDTQYF	TGCAGCGTTGAAGTAGCGGGGGGGCCAAGACCTGACGATACGCAGTATTTT	TRBV29-1	TRBD2	-	TRBJ2-3
CASKWGPGANVLTF	TGTGCCAGCAAATGGGGACCTGGGGCCAACGTCCTGACTTTC	TRBV7-2	-	few	TRBJ2-6
CAVRERESGTEAFF	TGTGCCGTCAGGGAACGGGAGTCAGGCACTGAAGCTTTCTTT	TRBV10-3	-	-	TRBJ1-1
CASSPGFGRGKSYEQYF	TGTGCCAGCTCACCTGGCTTTGGACGAGGTAAATCCTACGAGCAGTACTTC	TRBV18	-	-	TRBJ2-7
CASSSWTGGAFLDTEAFF	TGTGCCAGCAGTTCCTGGACAGGGGGCGCCTTTTTGGACACTGAAGCTTTCTTT	TRBV6-5	TRBD1	-	TRBJ1-1
CASIGSGNYGYTF	TGTGCCAGCATTGGGTCAGGGAACTATGGCTACACCTTC	TRBV6-1	-	few	TRBJ1-2
CSARIPGLAGGSGELFF	TGCAGTGCGCGAATACCGGGACTAGCGGGGGGTAGCGGGGAGCTGTTTTTT	TRBV20-1	TRBD2	few	TRBJ2-2
CASSLVGGHYGYTF	TGTGCCAGCAGCTTAGTCGGGGGCCACTATGGCTACACCTTC	TRBV7-9	-	few	TRBJ1-2
CASSLDRLRGATNRTQYF	TGTGCCAGCAGCTTAGATCGGCTGAGGGGGGCAACTAATCGTACGCAGTATTTT	TRBV11-2	-	once	TRBJ2-3